The next 15 T cell receptor beta chains were all read from a single sample in a study of PD-1 blockade in classical Hodgkin lymphoma. Every patient relapsed after autologous stem cell transplantation, and brentuximab vedotin exposure varied. Repertoires were generated with immunoSEQ multiplex PCR, while TCRdb's copy carries only in-frame clones and drops some. The profile shows about 15,000 clones, 65% to 85% of them singletons. Sample: peripheral blood mononuclear cells (PBMCs), taken before the second cycle of nivolumab. The origin of the receptors is a human donor with classical Hodgkin lymphoma.

This rearrangement joins TRBV10-2 to TRBJ2-1, with D possibly being TRBD1 or TRBD2 (5 bases each). V was cut by 3 bases and J by 9 bases, with 12 bases left in between. Germline V gene lookup returns CDR1 WSHSY and CDR2 SAAADI. CDR3 length: 13 amino acids. CDR3 protein: CASSDIARGEQFF. The CDR3 DNA follows: TGCGCCAGCAGTGATATAGCGAGGGGTGAGCAGTTCTTC.

This sequence joins TRBV5-1 and TRBJ2-1; 8 bases fit TRBD1. This CDR3 spans 16 amino acids. CDR1 SGHRS and CDR2 YFSETQ come from the germline V gene. With V trimmed by 0 bases and J by 10 bases, 12 bases remained unmatched. The DNA of the CDR3 is TGCGCCAGCAGCTTGGGGGACGGGACAGGTGGAGTCGAGCAGTTCTTC. Its translation: CASSLGDGTGGVEQFF.

The chain has TRBV15 and TRBJ1-4; weak D call: TRBD1 (5 bases). There are 16 residues in the CDR3. CDR1 LNHNV and CDR2 YYDKDF come from the germline V gene (reference sequence). The V gene lost 3 bases and the J gene lost 7 bases, with 18 bases spanning the gap. In DNA, the CDR3 is TGTGCCACCAGCAGCCAGAGCAGGGTAACGGGTGAAAAACTGTTTTTT. This sequence encodes CATSSQSRVTGEKLFF.

The genes are TRBV6-1 and TRBJ1-2; 9 nucleotides line up with TRBD1. CDR1 and CDR2 (germline): MNHNS, SASEGT. CDR3 length: 15 residues. V dropped 6 bases and J dropped 8; count of bases not matched to a gene: 13. The CDR3 coding sequence is TGTGCCAGCAGACATAGGGACAGGGACACTGGGGGCTACACCTTC. Translation: CASRHRDRDTGGYTF.

This chain connects TRBV6-1 to TRBJ1-1; a weak D match, TRBD1 (6 bases). Trimming pared 4 bases from V and 3 bases from J, leaving 9 bases between. CDR3 length: 13 amino acids. Germline V lookup: CDR1 MNHNS, CDR2 SASEGT. CDR3 amino acids: CASSGTEYTEAFF. As DNA, the CDR3 is TGTGCCAGCAGTGGGACAGAATACACTGAAGCTTTCTTT.

This clone has only one observation. The CDR3 spells CASRETGSIRYGYTF. CDR3 in DNA: TGTGCCAGCAGGGAGACAGGCTCGATCCGCTATGGCTACACCTTC. The genes are TRBV6-1 and TRBJ1-2, with D possibly TRBD1 on 6 matching bases. V lost 6 bases, J lost 4 bases, and 18 bases lay in between. The germline gives CDR1 MNHNS, CDR2 SASEGT. The CDR3 is 15 residues long.

The rearrangement links TRBV10-3 to TRBJ1-3; D is ambiguous. Per the germline V gene, CDR1 is ENHRY and CDR2 is SYGVKD. There are 15 residues in the CDR3. V was shortened by 0 bases and J by 2 bases, with 8 bases between the two germline ends. The CDR3 reads CAISESRGTGNTIYF. CDR3 DNA sequence: TGTGCCATCAGTGAGTCTCGAGGGACTGGAAACACCATATATTTT.

CDR3 protein: CASSSALNQPQHF. The CDR3 DNA reads as TGTGCCAGTAGTTCGGCGTTAAATCAGCCCCAGCATTTT. This chain joins TRBV19 and TRBJ1-5; D is uncertain. Looked up from germline, CDR1 is LNHDA and CDR2 is SQIVND (reference sequence). The V end lost 5 bases, the J end lost 4 bases, and 9 bases lay between the germline ends. The CDR3 covers 13 residues. The full variable domain, its missing parts supplied by reference TRBV19 and TRBJ1-5, is DGGITQSPKYLFRKEGQNVTLSCEQNLNHDAMYWYRQDPGQGLRLIYYSQIVNDFQKGDIAEGYSVSREKKESFPLTVTSAQKNPTAFYLCASSSALNQPQHFGDGTRLSIL.

V is TRBV27 and J is TRBJ2-2, with TRBD1 matching 8 bases. CDR1 MNHEY and CDR2 SMNVEV come from the germline V gene (reference sequence). Losses at the gene ends were 7 bases for V and 1 base for J; bases not matched to a gene: 14. The CDR3 contains 18 residues. CDR3 protein: CASTSNLRTGRNTGELFF. In nucleotides, the CDR3 is TGTGCCAGCACTTCCAACCTTAGGACAGGGAGGAACACCGGGGAGCTGTTTTTT.

V gene TRBV5-1 combines with J gene TRBJ2-7, with 9 bases fitting TRBD1. The CDR3 is 15 residues long. Germline values: CDR1 SGHRS, CDR2 YFSETQ. V was pared by 0 bases and J by 6 bases, with 7 bases of the junction left unmatched. DNA of the CDR3: TGCGCCAGCAGCTTGGAGGGGACAGGGATCCGCGAGCAGTACTTC. Translation: CASSLEGTGIREQYF.

V and J are TRBV7-6 and TRBJ2-7; TRBD2 matches at 8 bases. The CDR3 has 15 amino acids. V lost 0 bases, J lost 3 bases, and 4 bases stayed unmatched. Germline values: CDR1 SGHVS, CDR2 FNYEAQ. CDR3 region: CASSLALAGHYEQYF. DNA for the CDR3: TGTGCCAGCAGCTTAGCTCTAGCGGGCCACTACGAGCAGTACTTC.

CDR3 amino acids: CAWSAGGRVNSPLHF. As DNA, the CDR3 is TGTGCCTGGAGTGCCGGGGGGCGGGTTAATTCACCCCTCCACTTT. The chain has TRBV30 and TRBJ1-6; D perhaps matches TRBD1 (6 bases). The CDR3 is 15 residues long. Germline CDR1 is GTSNPN and CDR2 is SVGIG (reference sequence). The ends were cut back, 1 base at V and 6 bases at J, with 13 bases in the middle. The whole variable domain, remainder taken from reference TRBV30 and TRBJ1-6, is SQTIHQWPATLVQPVGSPLSLECTVEGTSNPNLYWYRQAAGRGLQLLFYSVGIGQISSEVPQNLSASRPQDRQFILSSKKLLLSDSGFYLCAWSAGGRVNSPLHFGNGTRLTVT.

This clone was observed a handful of times. This chain connects TRBV10-1 to TRBJ2-7; weak D call: TRBD1 (5 bases). Trimming removed 5 bases at V and 2 bases at J, with 13 bases between. The CDR3 runs 14 residues. Per germline, CDR1 WNHNN and CDR2 SYGVQD (reference sequence). CDR3 in DNA: TGCGCCAGCAGTCCACAGGTCCACCCCTACGAGCAGTACTTC. Translation: CASSPQVHPYEQYF.

The V gene is TRBV10-2, the J gene TRBJ1-2; perhaps TRBD1 as D (5 bases). The ends were cut back, 6 bases at V and 3 bases at J, with 17 bases in the middle. The CDR3 sequence is 15 residues long. Per the germline V gene, CDR1 is WSHSY and CDR2 is SAAADI. The CDR3 region has the DNA TGCGCCAGCAGAGGCGCAGGGTCGGGGGACTATGGCTACACCTTC. It specifies CASRGAGSGDYGYTF.

The chain carries TRBV19 and TRBJ2-5; TRBD1 is a possible D gene (6 bases). Trimming shortened V by 5 bases and J by 3 bases, and 16 bases separated the two germline ends. Germline CDR1 and CDR2: LNHDA and SQIVND (reference sequence). CDR3 size: 15 residues. CDR3 bases: TGTGCCAGTAGTTCGGAACAGGGTCGAGAAGAGACCCAGTACTTC. This codes for CASSSEQGREETQYF.